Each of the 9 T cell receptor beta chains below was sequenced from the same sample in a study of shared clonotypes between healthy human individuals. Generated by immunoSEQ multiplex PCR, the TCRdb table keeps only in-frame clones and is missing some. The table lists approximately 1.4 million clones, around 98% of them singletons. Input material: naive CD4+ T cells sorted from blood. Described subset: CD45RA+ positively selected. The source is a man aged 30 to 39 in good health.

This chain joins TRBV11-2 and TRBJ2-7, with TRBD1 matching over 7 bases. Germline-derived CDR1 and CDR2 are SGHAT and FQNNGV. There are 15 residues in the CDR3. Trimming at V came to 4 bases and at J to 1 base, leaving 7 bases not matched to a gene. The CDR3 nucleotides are TGTGCCAGCAGCTCAACAGGGGTGTGGTCCTACGAGCAGTACTTC. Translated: CASSSTGVWSYEQYF.

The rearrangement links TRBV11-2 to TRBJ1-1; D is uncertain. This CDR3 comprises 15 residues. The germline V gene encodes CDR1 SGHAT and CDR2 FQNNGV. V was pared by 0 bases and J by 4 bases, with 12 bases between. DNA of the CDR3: TGTGCCAGCAGCTTAGATTTCTCCAGTTCCACTGAAGCTTTCTTT. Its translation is CASSLDFSSSTEAFF.

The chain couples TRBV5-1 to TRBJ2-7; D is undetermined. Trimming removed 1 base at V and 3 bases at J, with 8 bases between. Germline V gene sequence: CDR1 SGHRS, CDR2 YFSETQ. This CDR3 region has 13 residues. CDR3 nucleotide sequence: TGCGCCAGCAGCTTGCCCAGCCGCTACGAGCAGTACTTC. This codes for CASSLPSRYEQYF. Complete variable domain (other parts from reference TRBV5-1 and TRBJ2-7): KAGVTQTPRYLIKTRGQQVTLSCSPISGHRSVSWYQQTPGQGLQFLFEYFSETQRNKGNFPGRFSGRQFSNSRSEMNVSTLELGDSALYLCASSLPSRYEQYFGPGTRLTVT.

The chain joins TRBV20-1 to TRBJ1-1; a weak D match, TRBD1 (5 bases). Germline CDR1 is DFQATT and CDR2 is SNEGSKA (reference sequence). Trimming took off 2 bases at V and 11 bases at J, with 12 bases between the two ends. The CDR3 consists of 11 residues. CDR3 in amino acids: CSARRKGPAFF. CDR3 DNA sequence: TGCAGTGCTAGAAGGAAGGGGCCGGCTTTCTTT.

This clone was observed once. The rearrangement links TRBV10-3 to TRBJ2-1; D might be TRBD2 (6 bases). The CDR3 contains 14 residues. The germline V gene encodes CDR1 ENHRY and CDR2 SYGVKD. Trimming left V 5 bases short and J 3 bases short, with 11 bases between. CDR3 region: CAISPRLDYNEQFF. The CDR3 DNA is TGTGCCATCAGTCCTAGACTAGACTACAATGAGCAGTTCTTC.

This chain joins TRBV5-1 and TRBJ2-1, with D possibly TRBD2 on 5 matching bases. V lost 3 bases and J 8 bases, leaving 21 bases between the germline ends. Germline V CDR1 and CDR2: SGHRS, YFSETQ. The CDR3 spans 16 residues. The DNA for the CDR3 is TGCGCCAGCAGCTCCGCGTCGAGGGCCTCTAACGATGAGCAGTTCTTC. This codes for CASSSASRASNDEQFF.

CDR3: CAWSVEVAGGYEQYF. The CDR3 DNA sequence: TGTGCCTGGAGTGTAGAGGTAGCGGGAGGCTACGAGCAGTACTTC. The gene calls are TRBV30 and TRBJ2-7; TRBD2 matches 10 bases. Germline CDR1 and CDR2: GTSNPN and SVGIG (reference sequence). The length of the CDR3 is 15 residues. V gave up 0 bases and J gave up 3 bases; unmatched junction bases: 5.

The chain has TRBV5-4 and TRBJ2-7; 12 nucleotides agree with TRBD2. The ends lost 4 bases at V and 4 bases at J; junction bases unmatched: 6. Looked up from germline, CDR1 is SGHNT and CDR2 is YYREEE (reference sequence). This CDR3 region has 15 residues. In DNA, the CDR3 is TGTGCCAGCAGCCGTCCCGGGACTAGCGGGTACGAGCAGTACTTC. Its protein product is CASSRPGTSGYEQYF.

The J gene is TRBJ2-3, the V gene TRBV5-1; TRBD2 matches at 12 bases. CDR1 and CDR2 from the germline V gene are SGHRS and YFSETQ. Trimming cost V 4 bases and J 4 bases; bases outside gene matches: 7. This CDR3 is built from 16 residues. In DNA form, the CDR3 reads TGCGCCAGCAGCCGCTCGCTAGCGGGAGGGCCAGATACGCAGTATTTT. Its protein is CASSRSLAGGPDTQYF. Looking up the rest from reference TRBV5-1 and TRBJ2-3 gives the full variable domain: KAGVTQTPRYLIKTRGQQVTLSCSPISGHRSVSWYQQTPGQGLQFLFEYFSETQRNKGNFPGRFSGRQFSNSRSEMNVSTLELGDSALYLCASSRSLAGGPDTQYFGPGTRLTVL.